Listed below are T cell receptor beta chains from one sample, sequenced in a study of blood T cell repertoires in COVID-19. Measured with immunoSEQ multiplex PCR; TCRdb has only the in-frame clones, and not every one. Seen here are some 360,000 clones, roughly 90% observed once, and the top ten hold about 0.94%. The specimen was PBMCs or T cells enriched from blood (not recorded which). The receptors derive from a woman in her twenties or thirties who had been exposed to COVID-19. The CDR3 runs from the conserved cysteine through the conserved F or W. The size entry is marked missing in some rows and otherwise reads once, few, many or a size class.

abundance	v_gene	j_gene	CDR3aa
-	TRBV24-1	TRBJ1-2	CATSGLEGTRGGYTF
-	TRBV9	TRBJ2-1	CASSVAIGSYNEQFF
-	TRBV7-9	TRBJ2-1	CASSLGTAGGNEQFF
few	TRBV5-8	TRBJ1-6	CASSLVQGSSPLHF
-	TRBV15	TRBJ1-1	CATSKPQGGNTEAFF
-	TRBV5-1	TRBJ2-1	CASSLGLAGAAYNEQFF
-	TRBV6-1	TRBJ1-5	CASSEYPGIGSNQPQHF
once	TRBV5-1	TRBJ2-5	CASSPASGIQETQYF
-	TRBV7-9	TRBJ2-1	CASSLVSRRGPGDEQFF
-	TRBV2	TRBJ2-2	CASSVQGAGGELFF
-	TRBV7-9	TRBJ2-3	CASSIAGTTITDTQYF
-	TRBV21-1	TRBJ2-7	CASSKSPGTGEAYEQYF
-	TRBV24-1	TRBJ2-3	CATSDFAGAADTQYF
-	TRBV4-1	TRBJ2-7	CASSQDFGPDRANSYEQYF
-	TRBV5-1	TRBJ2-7	CASSLAQALSYEQYF
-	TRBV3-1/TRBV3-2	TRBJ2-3	CASSQSGQGAFEF
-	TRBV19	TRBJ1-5	CASTVGAAVSNQPQHF
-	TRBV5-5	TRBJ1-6	CASSLRQGAAPLHF
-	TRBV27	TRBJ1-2	CASSFQTRNPYGYTF
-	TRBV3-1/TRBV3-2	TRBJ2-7	CASSQSGAYEQYF
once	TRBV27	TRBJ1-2	CASSLTAGYRIRGYTF
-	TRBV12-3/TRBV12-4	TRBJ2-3	CASRGRGAGTQYF